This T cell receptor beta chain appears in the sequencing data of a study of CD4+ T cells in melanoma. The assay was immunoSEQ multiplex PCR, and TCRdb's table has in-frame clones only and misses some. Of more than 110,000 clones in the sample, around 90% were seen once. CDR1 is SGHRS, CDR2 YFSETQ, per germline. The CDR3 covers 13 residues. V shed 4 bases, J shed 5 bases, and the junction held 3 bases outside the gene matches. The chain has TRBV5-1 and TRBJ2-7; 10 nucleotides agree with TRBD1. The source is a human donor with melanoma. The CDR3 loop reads CASSQDRGHEQYF. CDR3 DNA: TGCGCCAGCAGCCAAGACAGGGGGCACGAGCAGTACTTC.